This T cell receptor beta chain appears in the sequencing data of a study of spatial heterogeneity in lung cancer. Germline V gene sequence: CDR1 KGHSH, CDR2 LQKENI. The CDR3 covers 14 residues. Trimming cost V 0 bases and J 5 bases, with 8 bases left between them. The sample holds many counts of this clonotype. Time point meaning: blood at routine non-recurrence follow-up after resection. TCRdb reprocessed the 5' RACE reads with MiXCR, giving one entry per CDR3 protein. The table records over 70,000 distinct CDR3 sequences, 8% to 9% of them present only once. Sequencing was performed on PBMCs, taken at follow-up. The rearrangement joins TRBV18 to TRBJ1-5, with D tentatively TRBD1 (6 bases). The source of this sequence is a female donor with early-stage non-small cell lung cancer. The CDR3 DNA sequence: TGTGCCAGCTCACCACCAGGGGGTTATCAGCCCCAGCATTTT. Residues: CASSPPGGYQPQHF.